This entry is about one TCR beta chain. As yet, its antigen is unknown. These data belong to a study of cytomegalovirus exposure and HLA in healthy donors. The ends lost 0 bases at V and 8 bases at J; junction bases unmatched: 5. Germline V gene lookup returns CDR1 SGHRS and CDR2 YFSETQ. The length of the CDR3 is 15 residues. Study-wide results and caveats: In vitro assays verified that a few CMV-associated chains recognized CMV antigens specifically. What was likely a sequencing artifact was a cluster of highly shared sequence variants. The study dropped some indistinguishable V segments, TRBV6-2 and TRBV6-3 among them.

As for the donors, each was a healthy bone marrow donor. PCR employed 60 Vbeta and 13 Jbeta primers. Measured with immunoSEQ multiplex PCR; TCRdb has only the in-frame clones, and not every one. The top ten clones hold approximately 0.31% of a sample with around 200,000 clones, around nine tenths of them seen once. The chain links TRBV5-1 to TRBJ2-1, with TRBD2 matching over 10 bases. The source material was PBMCs. This TCR was recovered from a woman aged 25 to 39 in good health and CMV-seronegative. CDR3 nucleotide sequence: TGCGCCAGCAGCTTGGCGCCTAGCGGGAGCGATGAGCAGTTCTTC. It is translated as CASSLAPSGSDEQFF.